This TCR beta chain was recorded in a study of shared clonotypes between healthy human individuals. Points from the study as a whole: Naive CD4 clonotypes were shared across several donors at roughly 5%.

A remark on this clone: Its antigen remains unknown.

Produced via immunoSEQ multiplex PCR; TCRdb's table is partial and in-frame only. This sample has more than 2,000,000 clones, with 85% to 95% found just once. This CDR3 has 13 residues. Trimming cost V 5 bases and J 6 bases; bases outside gene matches: 4. CDR1 and CDR2 (germline): LGHNT, FRNRAP. The sequenced sample was naive CD4+ T cells from PBMCs. Specified subset: CD45RA+ positively selected. This TCR was recovered from a man between 18 and 35 years old in good health. Some clones in this sample may be carry-over from other donors' samples. This chain joins TRBV12-5 and TRBJ1-2; 9 nucleotides line up with TRBD1. The CDR3 bases are TGTGCTAGTGGTCACGGGACAGGGAATGGCTACACCTTC. Protein product: CASGHGTGNGYTF.